The T cell receptor (beta chain) under discussion was sequenced for a study of shared clonotypes between healthy human individuals. CDR3 length: 14 amino acids. Trimming left V 0 bases short and J 4 bases short, with 9 bases between. The germline V gene encodes CDR1 MNHNS and CDR2 SASEGT. Measured with immunoSEQ multiplex PCR; TCRdb has only the in-frame clones, and not every one. The profile shows approximately 1,500,000 clones, approximately 96% of them singletons. The sample consisted of naive CD4+ T cells sorted from blood. Subset of the sample: CD45RA+ positively selected. This TCR was sampled from a young man in good health. The chain links TRBV6-1 to TRBJ1-2; unclear D gene. The CDR3 sequence: CASSEAGSPYGYTF. CDR3 nucleotide sequence: TGTGCCAGCAGTGAAGCTGGCAGTCCCTATGGCTACACCTTC.